This is a list of T cell receptor beta chains from one sample in a study of blood T cell repertoires in COVID-19. Sequencing was performed with immunoSEQ multiplex PCR; in TCRdb, only in-frame clones are kept and a portion is missing. The sample shows about 180,000 clones, 90% of them seen only once. Specimen: peripheral blood. The receptors here all came from a man aged 50 or older with acute or convalescent COVID-19. Each CDR3 is given with its conserved first and last residue. D genes are given only for firm matches. Some rows have no size entry. The others give once, few or many, or a class for an expanded clone.

once,NA,TRBJ1-2,TRBV3-1/TRBV3-2,CASSWGVSTNYGYTF,TGTGCCAGCAGCTGGGGGGTTTCGACTAACTATGGCTACACCTTC
NA,NA,TRBJ2-7,TRBV28,CASSLRTSPTTYEQYF,TGTGCCAGCAGTTTAAGAACCAGCCCGACAACCTACGAGCAGTACTTC
NA,NA,TRBJ2-2,TRBV19,CASSSGALNTGELFF,TGTGCCAGTAGCTCGGGAGCCCTGAACACCGGGGAGCTGTTTTTT
NA,TRBD2,TRBJ2-3,TRBV9,CASRPGGGQGDTQYF,TGTGCCAGCAGGCCGGGAGGGGGGCAAGGAGATACGCAGTATTTT
NA,NA,TRBJ2-3,TRBV4-1,CASSQDQAGTDTQYF,TGCGCCAGCAGCCAAGATCAGGCAGGAACAGATACGCAGTATTTT
NA,TRBD2,TRBJ2-4,TRBV20-1,CSASFRGLTSGNPLAKNIQYF,TGCAGTGCTAGTTTTCGGGGACTGACTAGCGGAAATCCCCTAGCCAAAAACATTCAGTACTTC
NA,TRBD1,TRBJ1-2,TRBV24-1,CATSETGTGNGYTF,TGTGCCACCAGTGAAACCGGGACAGGGAACGGCTACACCTTC
few,TRBD1,TRBJ1-3,TRBV7-9,CASRTDRVSGNTIYF,TGTGCCAGCAGAACGGACAGGGTCTCTGGAAACACCATATATTTT
NA,TRBD1,TRBJ2-1,TRBV3-1/TRBV3-2,CASSQNRGFEQFF,TGTGCCAGCAGCCAAAACAGGGGTTTCGAGCAGTTCTTC
NA,NA,TRBJ2-1,TRBV7-6,CASSLGRGGPTYNEQFF,TGTGCCAGCAGCTTAGGGCGGGGAGGCCCAACCTACAATGAGCAGTTCTTC
NA,NA,TRBJ2-7,TRBV11-2,CASSLRPNPTYEQYF,TGTGCCAGCAGCTTACGCCCTAACCCCACCTACGAGCAGTACTTC
NA,TRBD1,TRBJ2-4,TRBV28,CATRTGQNIQYF,TGTGCCACCCGGACAGGGCAAAACATTCAGTACTTC
NA,TRBD2,TRBJ2-3,TRBV4-1,CASSQAYLSGRITDTQYF,TGCGCCAGCAGCCAAGCCTACCTTAGCGGGAGGATCACAGATACGCAGTATTTT
NA,NA,TRBJ1-6,TRBV6-1,CASSEAPGGGSSPLHF,TGTGCCAGCAGTGAAGCCCCTGGGGGGGGAAGCTCACCCCTCCACTTT
NA,NA,TRBJ1-4,TRBV6-6,CASRPPGVAEKLFF,TGTGCCAGCAGGCCCCCAGGGGTGGCTGAAAAACTGTTTTTT
NA,NA,TRBJ1-5,TRBV28,CASSLSEGALNQPQHF,TGTGCCAGCAGTTTATCCGAAGGGGCCCTCAATCAGCCCCAGCATTTT
once,NA,TRBJ1-5,TRBV4-1,CASSQGQGGGPQHF,TGCGCCAGCAGCCAAGGGCAGGGTGGTGGGCCCCAGCATTTT
NA,TRBD1,TRBJ1-6,TRBV28,CASRLQGRHNSPLHF,TGTGCCAGCAGATTACAGGGGCGCCATAATTCACCCCTCCACTTT
NA,NA,TRBJ1-4,TRBV10-3,CAISESGGALNEKLFF,TGTGCCATCAGTGAGTCGGGTGGGGCCCTGAATGAAAAACTGTTTTTT
NA,TRBD2,TRBJ2-7,TRBV6-4,CASTLPTGTSGRDEQYF,TGTGCCAGCACCCTTCCTACCGGGACTAGCGGGAGAGATGAGCAGTACTTC
NA,NA,TRBJ2-2,TRBV28,CASSSGQRRGELFF,TGTGCCAGCAGTTCCGGACAGAGGCGAGGGGAGCTGTTTTTT
NA,TRBD1,TRBJ2-3,TRBV7-9,CASSRRGQGGADTQYF,TGTGCCAGCAGCCGCAGGGGACAGGGCGGAGCAGATACGCAGTATTTT
once,NA,TRBJ1-1,TRBV7-2,CASSRGPQNTEAFF,TGTGCCAGCAGCAGGGGCCCCCAGAACACTGAAGCTTTCTTT
once,TRBD2,TRBJ2-1,TRBV19,CASSIEGGGGYEYNEQFF,TGTGCCAGTAGTATAGAGGGTGGCGGGGGTTATGAATACAATGAGCAGTTCTTC
NA,NA,TRBJ2-1,TRBV28,CASSFVNGHGEQFF,TGTGCCAGCAGTTTTGTGAACGGTCACGGTGAGCAGTTCTTC
once,TRBD1,TRBJ1-2,TRBV5-1,CASSSTMTGGAYGYTF,TGCGCCAGCAGCTCTACGATGACAGGGGGGGCCTATGGCTACACCTTC
NA,NA,TRBJ1-3,TRBV29-1,CSGGRENTIYF,TGCAGCGGGGGGCGTGAGAACACCATATATTTT
NA,TRBD1,TRBJ2-3,TRBV27,CASSPRGQMVDTQYF,TGTGCCAGCAGCCCCAGGGGGCAGATGGTAGATACGCAGTATTTT
NA,TRBD2,TRBJ2-1,TRBV7-6,CASSFLGAGGPKSLSYNEQFF,TGTGCCAGCAGCTTCCTCGGGGCGGGAGGCCCTAAATCCCTCTCCTACAATGAGCAGTTCTTC
NA,NA,TRBJ1-1,TRBV5-1,CASSLTLHTEAFF,TGCGCCAGCAGCCTAACTTTACACACTGAAGCTTTCTTT
NA,NA,TRBJ2-3,TRBV5-6,CASKPRTVFSTDTQYF,TGTGCCAGCAAACCCCGGACAGTTTTTAGCACAGATACGCAGTATTTT
NA,TRBD1,TRBJ1-2,TRBV18,CASSPRDRDGYTF,TGTGCCAGCTCACCCCGGGACAGGGATGGCTACACCTTC
NA,TRBD1,TRBJ2-7,TRBV28,CASSELQGGPYEQYF,TGTGCCAGCAGTGAACTACAGGGGGGACCCTACGAGCAGTACTTC
NA,NA,TRBJ2-1,TRBV9,CASSVGGDHYNEQFF,TGTGCCAGCAGCGTAGGGGGCGACCACTACAATGAGCAGTTCTTC
NA,NA,TRBJ1-6,TRBV4-3,CASSQETANSPLHF,TGCGCCAGCAGCCAAGAGACAGCTAATTCACCCCTCCACTTT
NA,NA,TRBJ2-1,TRBV6-5,CASSSPGLTYNEQFF,TGTGCCAGCAGTTCCCCGGGACTGACATACAATGAGCAGTTCTTC
NA,TRBD1,TRBJ2-4,TRBV30,CAWSPGTDRVQYF,TGTGCCTGGAGTCCAGGGACGGACAGGGTTCAGTACTTC
NA,NA,TRBJ1-5,TRBV28,CASSWGRVENQPQHF,TGTGCCAGCAGTTGGGGCAGAGTTGAAAATCAGCCCCAGCATTTT
NA,NA,TRBJ1-1,TRBV28,CASRRNRVGAFF,TGTGCCAGCAGACGCAACAGGGTAGGGGCTTTCTTT
NA,NA,TRBJ2-1,TRBV5-1,CASRPPASGTGEQFF,TGCGCCAGCCGTCCGCCGGCTAGCGGGACAGGTGAGCAGTTCTTC
NA,NA,TRBJ1-1,TRBV12-3/TRBV12-4,CASSFLRGTEAFF,TGTGCCAGCAGTTTCCTACGGGGCACTGAAGCTTTCTTT
once,TRBD1,TRBJ2-7,TRBV10-3,CAISPGQGTYEQYF,TGTGCCATCAGTCCGGGACAGGGGACCTACGAGCAGTACTTC
NA,NA,TRBJ1-5,TRBV29-1,CSVEGAGGFLGNQPQHF,TGCAGCGTTGAAGGGGCGGGGGGGTTCCTCGGCAATCAGCCCCAGCATTTT
NA,TRBD1,TRBJ1-3,TRBV11-2,CASSVTTGHFGNTIYF,TGTGCCAGCAGCGTCACGACAGGGCATTTTGGAAACACCATATATTTT
NA,TRBD2,TRBJ2-1,TRBV4-1,CASSLYGGAADEQFF,TGCGCCAGCAGCCTATACGGGGGGGCCGCTGATGAGCAGTTCTTC
NA,NA,TRBJ2-2,TRBV5-8,CASSLGQGFTGELFF,TGTGCCAGCAGCTTGGGGCAGGGATTCACCGGGGAGCTGTTTTTT
NA,NA,TRBJ1-2,TRBV30,CAWSVNRDYGYTF,TGTGCCTGGAGTGTAAACAGGGACTATGGCTACACCTTC
NA,TRBD1,TRBJ1-1,TRBV25-1,CASSTGTAAFF,TGTGCCAGCAGCACCGGGACAGCAGCTTTCTTT
NA,TRBD1,TRBJ1-2,TRBV6-5,CAITAGTGDYGYTF,TGTGCCATCACGGCCGGGACAGGGGACTATGGCTACACCTTC
NA,NA,TRBJ1-4,TRBV2,CASRDQGLGQLFF,TGTGCCAGCAGGGACCAGGGCCTGGGTCAACTGTTTTTT
NA,NA,TRBJ1-1,TRBV6-5,CASRPPTGPNTEAFF,TGTGCCAGCAGACCCCCCACAGGACCGAACACTGAAGCTTTCTTT
NA,NA,TRBJ1-1,TRBV29-1,CSVEAGAGTEAFF,TGCAGCGTTGAGGCAGGGGCAGGGACTGAAGCTTTCTTT
once,NA,TRBJ2-3,TRBV19,CASSSRGATSTDTQYF,TGTGCCAGTAGCTCCCGGGGTGCGACATCCACAGATACGCAGTATTTT
NA,NA,TRBJ1-6,TRBV9,CASSVGADSSGSPLHF,TGTGCCAGCAGCGTAGGGGCGGACTCCAGCGGGTCACCCCTCCACTTT
NA,NA,TRBJ1-6,TRBV2,CASSGQFNSPLHF,TGTGCCAGCAGTGGCCAGTTTAATTCACCCCTCCACTTT
NA,TRBD1,TRBJ1-2,TRBV6-5,CASRYLGTENYGYTF,TGTGCCAGCAGATATTTAGGGACAGAGAACTATGGCTACACCTTC
once,NA,TRBJ1-2,TRBV11-2,CASSRSPGYTF,TGTGCCAGCAGTCGGTCTCCGGGCTACACCTTC
once,NA,TRBJ1-1,TRBV28,CASSPGTLAEAFF,TGTGCCAGCAGCCCAGGGACTTTGGCTGAAGCTTTCTTT
once,TRBD1,TRBJ2-3,TRBV5-1,CASSLRTGATDTQYF,TGCGCCAGCAGCTTGAGGACAGGGGCCACAGATACGCAGTATTTT